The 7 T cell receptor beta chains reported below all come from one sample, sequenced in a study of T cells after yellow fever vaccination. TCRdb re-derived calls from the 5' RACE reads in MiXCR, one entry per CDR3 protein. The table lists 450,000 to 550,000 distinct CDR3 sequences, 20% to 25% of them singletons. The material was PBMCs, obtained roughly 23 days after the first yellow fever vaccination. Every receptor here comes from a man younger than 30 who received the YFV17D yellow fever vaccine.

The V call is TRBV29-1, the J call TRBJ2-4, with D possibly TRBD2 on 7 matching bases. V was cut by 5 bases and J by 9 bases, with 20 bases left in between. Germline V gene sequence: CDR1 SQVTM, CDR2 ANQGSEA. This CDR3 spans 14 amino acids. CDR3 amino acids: CSVWAVGGGGIQYF. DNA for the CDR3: TGCAGCGTTTGGGCTGTTGGGGGGGGCGGCATTCAGTACTTC.

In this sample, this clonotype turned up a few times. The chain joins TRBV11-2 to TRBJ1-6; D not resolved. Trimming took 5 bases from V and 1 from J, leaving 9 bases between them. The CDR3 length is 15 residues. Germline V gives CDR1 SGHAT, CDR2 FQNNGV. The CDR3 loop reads CASSVKRSYNSPLHF. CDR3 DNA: TGTGCCAGCAGCGTTAAGAGATCCTATAATTCACCCCTCCACTTT.

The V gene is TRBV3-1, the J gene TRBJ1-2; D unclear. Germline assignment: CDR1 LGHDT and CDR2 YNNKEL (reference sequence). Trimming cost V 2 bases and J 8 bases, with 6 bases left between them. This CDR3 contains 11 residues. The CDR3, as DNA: TGTGCCAGCAGCCAACTTTTCGGCTACACCTTC. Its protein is CASSQLFGYTF.

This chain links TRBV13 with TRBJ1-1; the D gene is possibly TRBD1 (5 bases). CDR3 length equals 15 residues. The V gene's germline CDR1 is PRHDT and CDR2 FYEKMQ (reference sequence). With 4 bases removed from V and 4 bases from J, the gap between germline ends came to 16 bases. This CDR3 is CASSWGRGWATEAFF. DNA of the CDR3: TGTGCCAGCAGCTGGGGAAGGGGTTGGGCCACTGAAGCTTTCTTT.

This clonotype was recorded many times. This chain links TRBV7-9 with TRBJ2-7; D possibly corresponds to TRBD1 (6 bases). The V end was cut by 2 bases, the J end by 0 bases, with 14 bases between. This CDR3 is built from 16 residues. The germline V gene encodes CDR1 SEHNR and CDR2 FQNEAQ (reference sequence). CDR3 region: CASSLPPGHPSYEQYF. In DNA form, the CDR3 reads TGTGCCAGCAGCTTACCCCCGGGACACCCCTCCTACGAGCAGTACTTC.

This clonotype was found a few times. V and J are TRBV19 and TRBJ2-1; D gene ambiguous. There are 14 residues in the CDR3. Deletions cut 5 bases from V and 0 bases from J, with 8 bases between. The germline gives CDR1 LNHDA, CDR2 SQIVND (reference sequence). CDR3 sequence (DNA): TGTGCCAGTAGTGCGGTTAGCTCCTACAATGAGCAGTTCTTC. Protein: CASSAVSSYNEQFF.

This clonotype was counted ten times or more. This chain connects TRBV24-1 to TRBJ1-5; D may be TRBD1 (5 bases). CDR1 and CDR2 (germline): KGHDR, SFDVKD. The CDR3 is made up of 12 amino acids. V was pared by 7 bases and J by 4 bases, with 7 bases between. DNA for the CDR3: TGTGCCACCAGAGGGGAGAATCAGCCCCAGCATTTT. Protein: CATRGENQPQHF.